This TCR beta chain was sequenced for a study of cytomegalovirus exposure and HLA in healthy donors. Use of 60 Vbeta and 13 Jbeta primers characterized the PCR. The data were produced by immunoSEQ multiplex PCR, yet TCRdb's version contains in-frame clones alone and is incomplete. The table lists about 160,000 clones, more than 70% of them singletons, with approximately 1.6% in the top ten. Note on this clone: Antigen: not known.

Germline CDR1 and CDR2: SNHLY and FYNNEI. Trimming took 5 bases from V and 4 from J, leaving 11 bases between them. The CDR3 length is 13 residues. Study-level findings and limits: Researchers reported in a later analysis that a missense DCLRE1C variant was tied to TCR beta V- and J-gene trimming.

Sequencing was performed on PBMCs. V and J are TRBV2 and TRBJ1-2; a possible D gene is TRBD1 (5 bases). This sequence was found in a male donor in good health and CMV-seronegative. The CDR3 DNA reads as TGTGCCAGCAGTTTACGAGACAGCTATGGCTACACCTTC. Its protein is CASSLRDSYGYTF.